This T cell receptor beta chain originates from a study of PD-1 and CTLA-4 blockade in melanoma. Only in-frame clones appear in the TCRdb table, and some are missing; sequencing was by immunoSEQ multiplex PCR. Counted here are around 16,000 clones, roughly 70% occurring once; the ten biggest clones make up around 14%. The source of this sequence is a human donor with melanoma. The sample was CD8+ T cells from peripheral blood, taken from a patient given anti-PD-1 treatment.

In nucleotides, the CDR3 is TGTGCCAGCCACCCAGAGCGGGAGGCCTACAATGAGCAGTTCTTC. Protein product: CASHPEREAYNEQFF. The V gene is TRBV6-5, the J gene TRBJ2-1, with 9 nucleotides matching TRBD2. The CDR3 spans 15 residues. The germline CDR1 and CDR2 sequences are MNHEY and SVGAGI. V shed 8 bases and J 2 bases; nucleotides not matched to a gene: 7.